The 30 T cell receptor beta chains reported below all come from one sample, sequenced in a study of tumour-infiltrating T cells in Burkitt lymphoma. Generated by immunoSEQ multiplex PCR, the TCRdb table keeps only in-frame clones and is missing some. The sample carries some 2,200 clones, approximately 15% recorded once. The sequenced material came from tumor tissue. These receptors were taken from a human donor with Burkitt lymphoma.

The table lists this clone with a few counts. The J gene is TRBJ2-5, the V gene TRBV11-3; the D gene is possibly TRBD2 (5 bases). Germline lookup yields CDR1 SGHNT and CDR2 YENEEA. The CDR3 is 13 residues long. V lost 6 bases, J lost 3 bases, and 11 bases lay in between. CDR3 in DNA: TGTGCCAGCAGAAGCGGAAGAGAAGAGACCCAGTACTTC. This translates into CASRSGREETQYF.

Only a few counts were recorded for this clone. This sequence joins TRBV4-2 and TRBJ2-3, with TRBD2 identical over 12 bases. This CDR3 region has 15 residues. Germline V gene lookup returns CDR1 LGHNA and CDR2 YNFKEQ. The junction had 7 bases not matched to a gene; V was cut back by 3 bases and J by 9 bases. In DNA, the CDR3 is TGTGCCAGCAGCCAGACTAGCGGGAGTCGCGGAACGCAGTATTTT. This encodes CASSQTSGSRGTQYF.

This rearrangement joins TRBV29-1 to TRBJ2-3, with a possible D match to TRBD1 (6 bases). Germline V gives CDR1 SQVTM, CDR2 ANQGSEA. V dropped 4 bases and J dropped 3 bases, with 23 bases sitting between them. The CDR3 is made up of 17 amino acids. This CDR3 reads CSVVPDRSIVGTDTQYF. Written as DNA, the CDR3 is TGCAGCGTTGTACCCGACAGGTCCATCGTCGGTACAGATACGCAGTATTTT.

As DNA, the CDR3 is TGTGCCAGCAGCGGAGGTTGGGACAGGGCCTACGAGCAGTACTTC. This codes for CASSGGWDRAYEQYF. The rearrangement uses TRBV9 and TRBJ2-7, with TRBD1 identical over 9 bases. Germline V gene lookup returns CDR1 SGDLS and CDR2 YYNGEE. V lost 3 bases, J lost 2 bases, and 6 bases stayed unmatched. This CDR3 is built from 15 residues.

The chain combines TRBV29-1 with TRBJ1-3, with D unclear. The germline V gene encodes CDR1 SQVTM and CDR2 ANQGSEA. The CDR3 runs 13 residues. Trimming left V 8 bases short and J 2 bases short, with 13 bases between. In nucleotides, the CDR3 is TGCAGCACACAAATTGGGGCTGGAAACACCATATATTTT. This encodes CSTQIGAGNTIYF.

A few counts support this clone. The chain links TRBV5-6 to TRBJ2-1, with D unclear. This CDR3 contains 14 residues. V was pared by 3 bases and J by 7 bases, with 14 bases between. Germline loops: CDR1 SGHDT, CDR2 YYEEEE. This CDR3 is CASSSPSAGNEQFF. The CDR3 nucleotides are TGTGCCAGCAGCTCCCCCTCGGCCGGGAATGAGCAGTTCTTC.

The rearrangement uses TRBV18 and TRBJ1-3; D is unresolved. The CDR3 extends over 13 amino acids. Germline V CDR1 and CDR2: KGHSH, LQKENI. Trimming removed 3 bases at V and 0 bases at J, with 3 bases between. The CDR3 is CASSPVSGNTIYF. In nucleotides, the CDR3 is TGTGCCAGCTCACCGGTCTCTGGAAACACCATATATTTT.

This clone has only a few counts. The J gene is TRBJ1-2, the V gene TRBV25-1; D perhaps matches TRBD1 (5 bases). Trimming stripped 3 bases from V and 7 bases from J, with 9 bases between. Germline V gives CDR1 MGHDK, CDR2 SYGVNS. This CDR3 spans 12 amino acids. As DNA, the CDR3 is TGTGCCAGCAGTGATGAAGGGGTTGGCTACACCTTC. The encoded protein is CASSDEGVGYTF.

The CDR3 loop is CASSSADTEAFF. The CDR3 DNA sequence: TGTGCCAGCAGCTCGGCTGACACTGAAGCTTTCTTT. The V and J genes are TRBV13 and TRBJ1-1, with D unclear. Trimming took off 4 bases at V and 3 bases at J, with 6 bases between the two ends. This CDR3 contains 12 residues. Germline-derived CDR1 and CDR2 are PRHDT and FYEKMQ (reference sequence).

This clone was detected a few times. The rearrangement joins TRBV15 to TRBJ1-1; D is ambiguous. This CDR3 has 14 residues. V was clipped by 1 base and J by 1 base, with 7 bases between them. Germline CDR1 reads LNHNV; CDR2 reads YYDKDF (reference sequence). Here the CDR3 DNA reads TGTGCCACCAGCAGAGTAGTTCAGAACACTGAAGCTTTCTTT. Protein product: CATSRVVQNTEAFF.

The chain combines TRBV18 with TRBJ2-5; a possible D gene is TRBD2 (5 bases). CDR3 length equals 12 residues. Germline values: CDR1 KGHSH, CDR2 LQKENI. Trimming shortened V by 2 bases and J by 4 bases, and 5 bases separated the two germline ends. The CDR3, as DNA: TGTGCCAGCTCACCAAGCGGAGAGACCCAGTACTTC. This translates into CASSPSGETQYF.

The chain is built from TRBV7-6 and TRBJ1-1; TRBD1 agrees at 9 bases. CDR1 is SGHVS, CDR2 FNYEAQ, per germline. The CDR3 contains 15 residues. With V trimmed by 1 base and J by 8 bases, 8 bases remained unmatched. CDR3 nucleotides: TGTGCCAGCAGCTTAGATGGGACAGGGTTGGTAGAAGCTTTCTTT. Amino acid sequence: CASSLDGTGLVEAFF. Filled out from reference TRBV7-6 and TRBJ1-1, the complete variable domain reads GAGVSQSPRYKVTKRGQDVALRCDPISGHVSLYWYRQALGQGPEFLTYFNYEAQQDKSGLPNDRFSAERPEGSISTLTIQRTEQRDSAMYRCASSLDGTGLVEAFFGQGTRLTVV.

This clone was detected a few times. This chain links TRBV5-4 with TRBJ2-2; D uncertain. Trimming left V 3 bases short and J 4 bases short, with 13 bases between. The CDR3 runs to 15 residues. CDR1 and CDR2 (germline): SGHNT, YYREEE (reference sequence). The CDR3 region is CASSSRSTGTGELFF. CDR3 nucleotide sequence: TGTGCCAGCAGCTCGAGATCGACGGGCACCGGGGAGCTGTTTTTT. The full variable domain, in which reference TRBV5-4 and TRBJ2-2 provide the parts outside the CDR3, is ETGVTQSPTHLIKTRGQQVTLRCSSQSGHNTVSWYQQALGQGPQFIFQYYREEENGRGNFPPRFSGLQFPNYSSELNVNALELDDSALYLCASSSRSTGTGELFFGEGSRLTVL.

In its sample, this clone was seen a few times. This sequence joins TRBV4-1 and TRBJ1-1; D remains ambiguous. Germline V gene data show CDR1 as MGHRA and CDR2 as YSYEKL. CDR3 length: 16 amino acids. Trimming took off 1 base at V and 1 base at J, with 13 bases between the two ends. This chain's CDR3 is CASSQVGRSQNTEAFF. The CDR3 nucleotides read TGCGCCAGCAGCCAAGTCGGCCGATCCCAGAACACTGAAGCTTTCTTT.

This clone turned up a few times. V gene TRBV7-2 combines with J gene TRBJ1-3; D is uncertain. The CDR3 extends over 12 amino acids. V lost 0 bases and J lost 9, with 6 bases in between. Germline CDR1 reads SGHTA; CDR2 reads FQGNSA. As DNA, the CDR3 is TGTGCCAGCAGCTTAGCCGTGGGCACCATATATTTT. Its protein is CASSLAVGTIYF.

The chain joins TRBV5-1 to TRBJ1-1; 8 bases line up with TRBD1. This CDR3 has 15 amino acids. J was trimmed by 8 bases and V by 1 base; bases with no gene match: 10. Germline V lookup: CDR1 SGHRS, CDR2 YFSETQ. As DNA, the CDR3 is TGCGCCAGCAGCTTGAGGCCGACAGGGGCGGGGGAAGCTTTCTTT. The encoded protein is CASSLRPTGAGEAFF.

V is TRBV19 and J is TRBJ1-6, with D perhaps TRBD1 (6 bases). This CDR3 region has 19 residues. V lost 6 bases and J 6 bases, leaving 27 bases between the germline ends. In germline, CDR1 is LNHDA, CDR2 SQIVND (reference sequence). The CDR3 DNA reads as TGTGCCAGTAGCCCGGGACACAGCACCGAGGAGGATTTTAATTCACCCCTCCACTTT. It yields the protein CASSPGHSTEEDFNSPLHF. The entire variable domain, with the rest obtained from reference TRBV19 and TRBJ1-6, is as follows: DGGITQSPKYLFRKEGQNVTLSCEQNLNHDAMYWYRQDPGQGLRLIYYSQIVNDFQKGDIAEGYSVSREKKESFPLTVTSAQKNPTAFYLCASSPGHSTEEDFNSPLHFGNGTRLTVT.

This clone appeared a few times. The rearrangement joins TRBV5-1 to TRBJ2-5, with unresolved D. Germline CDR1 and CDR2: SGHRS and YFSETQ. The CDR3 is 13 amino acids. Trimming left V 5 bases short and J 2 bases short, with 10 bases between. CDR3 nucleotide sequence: TGCGCCAGCAGTGTATCAGGTCAAGAGACCCAGTACTTC. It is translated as CASSVSGQETQYF.

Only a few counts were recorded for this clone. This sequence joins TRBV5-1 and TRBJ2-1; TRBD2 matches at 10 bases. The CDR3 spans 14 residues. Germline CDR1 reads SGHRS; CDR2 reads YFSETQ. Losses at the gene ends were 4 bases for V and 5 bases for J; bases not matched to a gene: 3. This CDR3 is CASSTGLADNEQFF. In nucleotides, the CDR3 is TGCGCCAGCAGCACCGGACTAGCGGACAATGAGCAGTTCTTC.

The CDR3 sequence is CASSGTGWGGYTF. DNA for the CDR3: TGTGCCAGCAGTGGGACAGGGTGGGGCGGCTACACCTTC. The genes are TRBV2 and TRBJ1-2; 8 nucleotides match TRBD1. CDR1 is SNHLY, CDR2 FYNNEI, per germline. Trimming removed 4 bases from V and 8 bases from J; junction bases left unmatched: 6. The CDR3 totals 13 residues.

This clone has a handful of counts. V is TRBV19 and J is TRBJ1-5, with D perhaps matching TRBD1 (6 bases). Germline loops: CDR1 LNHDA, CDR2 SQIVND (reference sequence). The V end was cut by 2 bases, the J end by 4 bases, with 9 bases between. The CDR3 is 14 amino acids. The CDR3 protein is CASSIQGGNQPQHF. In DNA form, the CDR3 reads TGTGCCAGTAGTATACAAGGGGGTAATCAGCCCCAGCATTTT. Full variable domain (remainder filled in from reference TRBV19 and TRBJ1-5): DGGITQSPKYLFRKEGQNVTLSCEQNLNHDAMYWYRQDPGQGLRLIYYSQIVNDFQKGDIAEGYSVSREKKESFPLTVTSAQKNPTAFYLCASSIQGGNQPQHFGDGTRLSIL.

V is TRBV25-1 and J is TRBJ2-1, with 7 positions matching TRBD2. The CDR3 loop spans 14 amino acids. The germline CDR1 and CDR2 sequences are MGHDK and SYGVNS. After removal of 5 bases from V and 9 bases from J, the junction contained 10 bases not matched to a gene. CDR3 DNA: TGTGCCAGCAGTCCCCGACTAGCCGGCCCTGAGCAGTTCTTC. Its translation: CASSPRLAGPEQFF.

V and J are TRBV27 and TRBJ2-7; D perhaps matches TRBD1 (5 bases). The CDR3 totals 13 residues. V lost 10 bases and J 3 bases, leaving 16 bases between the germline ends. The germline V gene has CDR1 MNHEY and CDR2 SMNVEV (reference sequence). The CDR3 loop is CAKPGQARYEQYF. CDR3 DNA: TGTGCCAAGCCCGGACAAGCACGCTACGAGCAGTACTTC.

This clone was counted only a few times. Written as DNA, the CDR3 is TGTGCCAGCAGCTTAGTGCTCCCGACGGACACCATATATTTT. Its translation: CASSLVLPTDTIYF. This chain connects TRBV11-3 to TRBJ1-3; D uncertain. The CDR3 extends over 14 amino acids. Trimming took off 1 base at V and 8 bases at J, with 12 bases between the two ends. CDR1 is SGHNT, CDR2 YENEEA, per germline.

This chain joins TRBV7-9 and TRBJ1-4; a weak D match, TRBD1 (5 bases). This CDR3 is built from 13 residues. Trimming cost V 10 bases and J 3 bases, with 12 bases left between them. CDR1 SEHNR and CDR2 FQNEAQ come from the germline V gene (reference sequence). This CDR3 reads CATTGGANEKLFF. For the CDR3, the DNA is TGTGCCACCACGGGGGGGGCTAATGAAAAACTGTTTTTT.

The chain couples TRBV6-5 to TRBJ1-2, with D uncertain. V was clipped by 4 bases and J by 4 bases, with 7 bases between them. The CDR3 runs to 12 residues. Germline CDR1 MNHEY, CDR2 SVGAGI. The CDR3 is CASSSFSYGYTF. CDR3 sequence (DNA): TGTGCCAGCAGTTCCTTTAGCTATGGCTACACCTTC.

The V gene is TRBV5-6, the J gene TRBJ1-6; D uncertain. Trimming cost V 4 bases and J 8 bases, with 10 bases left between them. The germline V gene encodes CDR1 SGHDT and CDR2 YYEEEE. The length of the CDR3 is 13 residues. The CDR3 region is CASSEASYSPLHF. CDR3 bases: TGTGCCAGCAGCGAAGCCTCCTATTCACCCCTCCACTTT. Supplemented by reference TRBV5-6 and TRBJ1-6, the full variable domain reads DAGVTQSPTHLIKTRGQQVTLRCSPKSGHDTVSWYQQALGQGPQFIFQYYEEEERQRGNFPDRFSGHQFPNYSSELNVNALLLGDSALYLCASSEASYSPLHFGNGTRLTVT.

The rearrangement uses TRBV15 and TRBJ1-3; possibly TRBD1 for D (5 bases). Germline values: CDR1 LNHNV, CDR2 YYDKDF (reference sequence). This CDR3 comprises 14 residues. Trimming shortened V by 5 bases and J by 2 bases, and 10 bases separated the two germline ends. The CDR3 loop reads CATSRGRAGNTIYF. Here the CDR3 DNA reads TGTGCCACCAGCCGCGGCAGGGCTGGAAACACCATATATTTT.

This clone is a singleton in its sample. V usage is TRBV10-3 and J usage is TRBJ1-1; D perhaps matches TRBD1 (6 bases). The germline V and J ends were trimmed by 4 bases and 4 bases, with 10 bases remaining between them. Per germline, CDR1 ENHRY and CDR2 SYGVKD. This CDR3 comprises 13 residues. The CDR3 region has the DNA TGTGCCATCAGTGTCCAGGGGAGCACTGAAGCTTTCTTT. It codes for CAISVQGSTEAFF.

The DNA of the CDR3 is TGTGCCAGCAGCCAGGGACAGATATTTGAGCAGTACTTC. Its translation is CASSQGQIFEQYF. V gene TRBV6-6 combines with J gene TRBJ2-7, with TRBD1 matching over 7 bases. Losses at the gene ends were 6 bases for V and 7 bases for J; bases not matched to a gene: 9. CDR1 is MNHNY and CDR2 is SVGAGI in the germline V gene (reference sequence). The CDR3 covers 13 residues.